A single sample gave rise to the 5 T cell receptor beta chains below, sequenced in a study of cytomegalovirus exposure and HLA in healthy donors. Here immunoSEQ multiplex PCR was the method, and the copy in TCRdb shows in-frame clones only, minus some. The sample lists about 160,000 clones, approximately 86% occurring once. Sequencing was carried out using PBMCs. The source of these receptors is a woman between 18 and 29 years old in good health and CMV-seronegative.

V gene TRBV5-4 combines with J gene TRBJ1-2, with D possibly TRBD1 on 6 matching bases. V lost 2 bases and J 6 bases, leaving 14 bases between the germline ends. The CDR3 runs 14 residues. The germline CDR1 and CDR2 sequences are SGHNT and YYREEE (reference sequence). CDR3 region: CASSFRAGAHGYTF. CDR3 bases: TGTGCCAGCAGCTTCAGGGCAGGGGCCCATGGCTACACCTTC.

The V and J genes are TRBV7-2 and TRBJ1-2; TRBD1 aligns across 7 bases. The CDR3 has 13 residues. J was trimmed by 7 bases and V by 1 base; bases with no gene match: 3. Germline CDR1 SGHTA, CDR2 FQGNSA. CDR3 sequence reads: CASSLDRGGGYTF. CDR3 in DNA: TGTGCCAGCAGCTTAGACAGGGGAGGTGGCTACACCTTC.

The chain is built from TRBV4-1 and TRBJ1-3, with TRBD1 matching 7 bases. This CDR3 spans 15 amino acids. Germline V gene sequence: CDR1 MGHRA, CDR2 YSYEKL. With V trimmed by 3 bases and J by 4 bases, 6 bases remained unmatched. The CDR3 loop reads CASSQRTGEGNTIYF. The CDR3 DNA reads TGCGCCAGCAGCCAGAGAACAGGGGAAGGAAACACCATATATTTT.

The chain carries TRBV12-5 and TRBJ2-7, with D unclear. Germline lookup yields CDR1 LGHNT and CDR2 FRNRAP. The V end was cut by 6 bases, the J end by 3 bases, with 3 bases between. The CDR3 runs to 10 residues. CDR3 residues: CASGFYEQYF. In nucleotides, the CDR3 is TGTGCTAGTGGCTTCTACGAGCAGTACTTC.

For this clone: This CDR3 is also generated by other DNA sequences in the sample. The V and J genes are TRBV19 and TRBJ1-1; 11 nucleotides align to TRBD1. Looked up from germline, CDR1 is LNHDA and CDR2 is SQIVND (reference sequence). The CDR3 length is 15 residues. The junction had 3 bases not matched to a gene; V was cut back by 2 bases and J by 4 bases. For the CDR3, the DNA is TGTGCCAGTAGTATATCCGGGACAGGGGGCACTGAAGCTTTCTTT. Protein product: CASSISGTGGTEAFF. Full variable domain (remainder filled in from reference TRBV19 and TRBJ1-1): DGGITQSPKYLFRKEGQNVTLSCEQNLNHDAMYWYRQDPGQGLRLIYYSQIVNDFQKGDIAEGYSVSREKKESFPLTVTSAQKNPTAFYLCASSISGTGGTEAFFGQGTRLTVV.